This T cell receptor (beta chain) was sequenced during a study of T cell clones after liver transplantation (dated by TCRdb to the late 2010s). With regard to the full study: Samples were obtained from ITN030ST, a randomized trial in which withdrawal of immunosuppression was attempted within 2 years of liver transplantation. Blood samples were collected pre-transplant, then pre-randomization ahead of withdrawal, and finally post-randomization once withdrawal had either been completed or failed. A cohort of 8 liver transplant recipients was studied, of whom 3 were classified as tolerant and 5 as non-tolerant. Of the eight recipients, a few were HCV-positive, while the remaining recipients had been transplanted for non-autoimmune, non-viral indications. As an antigen-independent comparator for donor-reactive sequences, third party-reactive TCRbeta sequences were also identified from pre-transplant MLRs. Subjects received no induction therapy and standard immunosuppression until randomization at 12-24 months post-transplant. After a pre-transplant mixed lymphocyte reaction, TCRbeta sequencing was used to pinpoint donor-reactive T cell clones, which were subsequently tracked in post-transplant blood. Tolerance was defined as complete withdrawal of immunosuppression for at least one year without a rise in liver enzymes beyond twice the upper limit of normal.

The CDR3 numbers 16 residues from cysteine through phenylalanine. Only CDR3 DNA remains: 48 bases, in frame from the first base. V and J are truncated by 0 bases and 6 bases respectively, leaving an intervening sequence of 15 bases. CDR1 and CDR2, per the germline V gene, are SGDLS and YYNGEE. Summary of the overall study and its limitations: Conclusions were preliminary, limited by small, heterogeneous patient numbers and non-standardized post-transplant time points. Without allograft tissue specimens, donor-reactive T cells may have migrated into the graft rather than being deleted. The decline in donor-reactive sequences exceeded the decline in third party-reactive sequences, suggesting partial antigen-specific deletion that was unrelated to withdrawal success. When repertoire turnover was accounted for, significantly reduced detection of donor-reactive sequences was found in 7 of 8 subjects for CD4 and in 8 of 8 subjects for CD8. In 5 of 8 subjects, circulating donor-reactive CD4 TCRbeta sequences decreased significantly after transplant, regardless of tolerance or HCV status. Low numbers of available donor cells limited the measurable donor-reactive repertoire in a couple of subjects.

Points on this clone: There is no known antigen for this receptor. Base-call qualities are not available, and no considerably larger clone is one nucleotide away.

What the time point label conveys for this sample: pre-transplant. Unstimulated PBMCs, after thawing, were stained for CD3, CD4 and CD8 and then FACS-sorted into CD3+CD4+ and CD3+CD8+ populations. Each of the 8 studied subjects was randomized to immunosuppression withdrawal. The Qiagen DNeasy Blood and Tissue Kit was used for isolation of genomic DNA. Using immunoSEQ, frozen genomic DNA was subjected to high-throughput TCRbeta CDR3 sequencing, a process that included PCR amplification, mapping, bias correction and internal controls. As for how the authors treated the data: Only productive rearrangements were retained, with each unique TCRbeta sequence defined by its CDR3 nucleotide sequence together with its V and J gene. For classification of a sequence as donor-reactive, at least 5-fold expansion in CFSE-low cells relative to unstimulated pre-transplant cells and a frequency of at least 0.01% were required. Per-subject minimum frequency thresholds, based on the lowest-template unstimulated sample, ensured at least 90% detection power. Jensen-Shannon divergence between the top 1000 TCRbeta sequences post-transplant and pre-transplant was used to measure repertoire turnover. Two-sided Fisher's exact tests were used to test for changes in the detection of donor-reactive sequences. What TCRdb holds here is the immuneACCESS table cut down to in-frame rearrangements. Part of the clones is not present; checked against another copy, under half of the missing clones reflect an unresolved V gene, and the others are unexplained. D and trimming were read from the DNA, whereas the V and J calls and clone size are those reported in that table. A total of about 53,000 clones appear in this sample, around 84% of them only once. The ten largest clones capture around 8.5% of the sample.

The sequencing used CD4+ T cells from blood, collected before liver transplant. The rearrangement combines TRBV9 with TRBJ2-2, with the D segment possibly TRBD1 or TRBD2, each aligning over 5 bases. This receptor was obtained from a human donor who received a liver transplant. The CDR3 in this case is CASSVATRGAPGELFF. The bases are TGTGCCAGCAGCGTAGCTACAAGAGGGGCTCCCGGGGAGCTGTTTTTT.